These T cell receptor beta chains were read from a single sample in a study of T cells in Graves' hyperthyroidism and ophthalmopathy. TCRdb reanalysed the multiplex PCR reads using MiXCR and keeps one entry per CDR3 protein. The table lists around 520,000 distinct CDR3 sequences, roughly 25% of them singletons. The material sequenced was blood. Receptor source: a woman between 25 and 40 years old with Graves' ophthalmopathy. CDR3s leave out the opening cysteine and the closing phenylalanine or tryptophan. A D gene is named only where the DNA matches it firmly. Size values are once, few and many counts, or a class for expanded clones, and some rows have none.

TRBV5-1	NA	TRBJ1-1	12	NA	ASSLDASNTEAF
TRBV11-2	many	TRBJ1-1	13	TRBD1	ASSLRGQDYTEAF
TRBV5-1	many	TRBJ1-1	10	NA	ASSLGGDEAF
TRBV6-5	many	TRBJ2-7	11	NA	ASSSWGNYEQY
TRBV7-6	NA	TRBJ2-2	14	TRBD1	ASSSSTGRNTGELF
TRBV7-2	many	TRBJ1-5	13	TRBD1	ASSLAKGANQPQH
TRBV7-9	few	TRBJ2-2	13	TRBD1	ASSVTGGGTGELF
TRBV7-8	many	TRBJ2-2	12	TRBD2	ASRAGDYTGELF
TRBV12-3/TRBV12-4	NA	TRBJ1-1	12	NA	ASSHGTNNTEAF
TRBV12-5	few	TRBJ2-5	12	TRBD1	ASGSGTAKETQY
TRBV6-5	few	TRBJ2-7	15	NA	ASSYSTRTTQPHEQY
TRBV11-2	NA	TRBJ2-5	17	NA	ASRKGSIIRGRGEETQY
TRBV6-5	NA	TRBJ1-2	12	NA	ASSYERVTGGYT
TRBV6-2/TRBV6-3	many	TRBJ2-5	11	NA	ASSPWEVETQY
TRBV19	many	TRBJ1-5	13	NA	ASSKRQEGWQPQH
TRBV12-3/TRBV12-4	many	TRBJ2-2	16	NA	ASSRPIDSSPNTGELF
TRBV19	many	TRBJ1-1	11	NA	ASSQDGYTEAF
TRBV11-1	NA	TRBJ1-6	14	NA	ASSNTLPVNNSPLH
TRBV6-5	few	TRBJ2-7	15	TRBD1	ASSYSKVRGQDYEQY
TRBV12-3/TRBV12-4	many	TRBJ1-3	12	NA	ASSLLGAGNTIY
TRBV19	NA	TRBJ2-7	11	NA	ASSIETYYEQY
TRBV6-1	NA	TRBJ2-5	12	TRBD1	ASSEPGTAETQY
TRBV20-1	many	TRBJ2-7	12	NA	SARDQGNSYEQY
TRBV6-1	few	TRBJ1-3	14	NA	ASSTPGSKTGNTIY
TRBV28	many	TRBJ2-7	11	NA	ASSPGGTDEQY
TRBV7-9	many	TRBJ2-5	11	NA	ASRSWTQETQY
TRBV6-1	NA	TRBJ2-6	11	NA	AGLVGGANVLT
TRBV6-1	NA	TRBJ1-1	13	NA	ASIPGGTLNTEAF
TRBV6-2/TRBV6-3	few	TRBJ1-3	17	NA	ASSIRPLGLGSSGNTIY
TRBV5-1	few	TRBJ1-3	15	NA	ASSLLGDSSSGNTIY
TRBV6-5	NA	TRBJ2-7	12	NA	ASSYGRARYEQY
TRBV7-4	many	TRBJ2-6	18	NA	ASTIRGGRTGPSGANVLT
TRBV12-3/TRBV12-4	few	TRBJ2-5	12	NA	ASSAGQSQETQY
TRBV18	many	TRBJ1-5	14	NA	ASSLLGRGLGQPQH
TRBV6-1	many	TRBJ1-2	11	NA	ASGVQGYDGYT
TRBV6-5	NA	TRBJ2-5	14	TRBD1	ASSYPRDRGRETQY
TRBV6-2/TRBV6-3	NA	TRBJ2-7	14	NA	ASSDGYLRSSYEQY
TRBV7-9	many	TRBJ1-2	13	TRBD1	ASSARQGMNYGYT
TRBV28	many	TRBJ1-1	10	NA	ASSLKGGEAF
TRBV30	many	TRBJ1-1	12	NA	AWIKAGANTEAF
TRBV30	many	TRBJ1-1	12	NA	AWWFPNGNTEAF
TRBV20-1	many	TRBJ1-2	14	NA	SASSFTQGFSYGYT
TRBV6-1	NA	TRBJ1-2	12	NA	ASIKLRRSYGYT
TRBV2	many	TRBJ2-7	10	NA	ASRVADYEQY
TRBV9	many	TRBJ1-2	12	TRBD1	ASSGGQANYGYT
TRBV7-2	many	TRBJ2-5	16	NA	ASSLGGGDSQFQETQY
TRBV11-2	many	TRBJ2-5	14	NA	ASSLGGSSFQETQY
TRBV12-3/TRBV12-4	NA	TRBJ2-5	13	NA	ASSDPASLGETQY
TRBV20-1	many	TRBJ1-1	12	NA	SASAGSANTEAF
TRBV25-1	NA	TRBJ1-1	11	NA	ASSDPTVAEAF
TRBV20-1	many	TRBJ2-2	16	NA	SAIVASGALVGVEELF
TRBV9	NA	TRBJ1-1	13	NA	ASSVIAAEGTDAF
TRBV2	NA	TRBJ2-5	11	NA	ASTRDVRETQY
TRBV29-1	NA	TRBJ1-3	12	NA	SAAQGYSGNTIY
TRBV28	many	TRBJ2-7	12	TRBD1	ASRITGALYEQY
TRBV19	NA	TRBJ1-1	12	NA	ASSIFGQLTGAF
TRBV4-1	few	TRBJ2-7	13	TRBD1	ASSRTGQAGYEQY
TRBV18	NA	TRBJ1-3	15	NA	ASSTGMRLSSGNTIY
TRBV5-1	many	TRBJ1-1	12	TRBD1	ASSIGTANTEAF